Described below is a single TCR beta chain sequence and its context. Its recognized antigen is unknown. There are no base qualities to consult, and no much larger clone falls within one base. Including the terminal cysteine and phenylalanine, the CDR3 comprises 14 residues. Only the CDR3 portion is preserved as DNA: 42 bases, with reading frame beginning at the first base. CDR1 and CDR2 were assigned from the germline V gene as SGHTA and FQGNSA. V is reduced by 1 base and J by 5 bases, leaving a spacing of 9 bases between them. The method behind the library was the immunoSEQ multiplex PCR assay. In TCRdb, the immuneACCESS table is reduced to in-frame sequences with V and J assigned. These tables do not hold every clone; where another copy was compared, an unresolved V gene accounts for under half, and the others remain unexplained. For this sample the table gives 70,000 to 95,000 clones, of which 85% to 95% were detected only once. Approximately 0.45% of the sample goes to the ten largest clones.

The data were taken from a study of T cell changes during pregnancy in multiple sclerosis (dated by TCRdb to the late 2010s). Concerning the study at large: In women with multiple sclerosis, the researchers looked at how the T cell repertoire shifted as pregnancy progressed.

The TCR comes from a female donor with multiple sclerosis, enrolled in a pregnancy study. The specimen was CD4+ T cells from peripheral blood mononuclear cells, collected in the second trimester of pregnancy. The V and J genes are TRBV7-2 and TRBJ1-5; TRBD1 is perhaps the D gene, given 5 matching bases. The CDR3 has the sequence CASSLGQSYQPQHF. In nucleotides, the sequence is TGTGCCAGCAGCTTAGGACAGAGTTATCAGCCCCAGCATTTT.